This T cell receptor (beta chain) originates from a study of brain T cells in children with intractable seizures. Findings and caveats of the study: HCMV serostatus was not known, and viral specificity came from CDR3 similarity only.

The time point here: blood from clinic visit 5 months post-surgery; TSC patient then seizure free. Sequencing was limited to surgery cases with top T cell transcript signatures in brain tissue. Before surgery, patients took at least one anti-epileptic drug. The CDR3 runs to 18 residues. Germline CDR1 is MGHRA and CDR2 is YSYEKL. With V trimmed by 0 bases and J by 4 bases, 6 bases remained unmatched. The assay was immunoSEQ multiplex PCR, and TCRdb's table has in-frame clones only and misses some. The data contain hundreds of thousands of clones, approximately 93% of them singletons. Comment on this clone: Antigen specificity is unknown.

This chain joins TRBV4-1 and TRBJ2-7, with 16 bases aligning to TRBD2. The starting material was peripheral blood, obtained 4 to 5 months after surgery. This clonotype was obtained from a boy under two years old with tuberous sclerosis and intractable seizures. The CDR3 region is CASSQEGGLAGGRYEQYF. CDR3 DNA sequence: TGCGCCAGCAGCCAAGAAGGGGGACTAGCGGGAGGGCGATACGAGCAGTACTTC.